A selection of T cell receptor beta chains follows, all from one sample in a study of untreated major depressive disorder. Clones were read by immunoSEQ multiplex PCR, and TCRdb kept only the in-frame ones, dropping some. Of approximately 12,000 clones listed, around nine tenths are singletons. Sequenced: CD4+ T cells from PBMCs. The receptor source for this set is a man younger than 45 with major depressive disorder. Each CDR3 is given with its conserved first and last residue. A D gene is named only where the DNA matches it firmly. Clone size appears in some rows only: once, few, many, or a class for an expanded clone.

cdr3_length j_call clone_size v_call d_call cdr3_nt cdr3_aa
14 TRBJ1-1 NA TRBV11-2 NA TGTGCCAGCACCTTGGGCTTCCGGGACACTGAAGCTTTCTTT CASTLGFRDTEAFF
13 TRBJ2-3 NA TRBV29-1 NA TGCAGCGTTTTACGGGGATTCACAGATACGCAGTATTTT CSVLRGFTDTQYF
13 TRBJ2-2 once TRBV6-6 NA TGTGCCAGCACCCTGAGGGAGACCGGGGAGCTGTTTTTT CASTLRETGELFF
17 TRBJ1-4 once TRBV4-1 TRBD1 TGCGCCAGCAGCCGAACGGTTCCGGGACAGGTCAATGAAAAACTGTTTTTT CASSRTVPGQVNEKLFF
13 TRBJ1-5 NA TRBV7-2 NA TGTGCCAGCAGCTTTTCAGGGTTTCAGCCCCAGCATTTT CASSFSGFQPQHF
15 TRBJ2-7 NA TRBV2 NA TGTGCCAGCAGTGTGGAACGGGGTGTAAAGCACGAGCAGTACTTC CASSVERGVKHEQYF
14 TRBJ2-1 NA TRBV29-1 NA TGCAGCGTTGAAGCCGGTAGCTCCTACAATGAGCAGTTCTTC CSVEAGSSYNEQFF
15 TRBJ1-1 NA TRBV6-6 NA TGTGCCAGCAGTTCCATCGGCGGTATGAACACTGAAGCTTTCTTT CASSSIGGMNTEAFF
15 TRBJ2-5 once TRBV25-1 TRBD2 TGTGCCAGCAGCGCACTAGCGGGGGCACAAGAGACCCAGTACTTC CASSALAGAQETQYF
15 TRBJ2-1 NA TRBV6-6 NA TGTGCCACAACCCCCCATGGGGGCAGATACAATGAGCAGTTCTTC CATTPHGGRYNEQFF
15 TRBJ1-6 once TRBV4-1 NA TGCGCCAGCAGCCTAGAGGAGGGTTCTTTTTCACCCCTCCACTTT CASSLEEGSFSPLHF
17 TRBJ1-5 NA TRBV18 NA TGTGCCAGCTCACCGCTCGAATTGGGACCTAGCAATCAGCCCCAGCATTTT CASSPLELGPSNQPQHF
15 TRBJ2-5 NA TRBV5-1 NA TGCGCCAGCGGACCATCCTCCGTATCGAAAGAGACCCAGTACTTC CASGPSSVSKETQYF
16 TRBJ2-3 NA TRBV7-9 TRBD2 TGTGCCAGCAGCTTCCGGACTAGCGGGAGGACAGATACGCAGTATTTT CASSFRTSGRTDTQYF
13 TRBJ2-5 few TRBV5-1 NA TGCGCCAGCAGCTTGCAGGGTCGGGAGACCCAGTACTTC CASSLQGRETQYF
13 TRBJ1-5 few TRBV2 TRBD1 TGTGCCAGCAGCGAAACAGGGGCACAGCCCCAGCATTTT CASSETGAQPQHF
13 TRBJ1-2 NA TRBV4-2 NA TGTGCCAGCAGCCAATCGGGGGAATATGGCTACACCTTC CASSQSGEYGYTF
13 TRBJ1-2 NA TRBV6-5 NA TGTGCCAGCAGTTACTCCCCGCGTAGTGGCTACACCTTC CASSYSPRSGYTF
14 TRBJ2-7 NA TRBV6-5 NA TGTGCCAGCAGTTACTCAGGAGGCCCCTACGAGCAGTACTTC CASSYSGGPYEQYF
17 TRBJ1-6 NA TRBV4-2 NA TGTGCCAGCAGCCAGAACCCAAACGGGGGAGGTAATTCACCCCTCCACTTT CASSQNPNGGGNSPLHF
15 TRBJ2-7 once TRBV5-1 TRBD1 TGCGCCAGCAGCGATCCGGGACAGGGGTCCTACGAGCAGTACTTC CASSDPGQGSYEQYF
15 TRBJ1-6 NA TRBV6-5 NA TGTGCCAGCAGTTACGGGACGCCTCAGGGTTCACCCCTCCACTTT CASSYGTPQGSPLHF
14 TRBJ2-7 NA TRBV4-1 NA TGCGCCAGCAGCCAAGTAGGCCTCGCCCACGAGCAGTACTTC CASSQVGLAHEQYF
14 TRBJ1-2 NA TRBV1 NA TGCACCAGCAGCCAAGCCCGGGAGGGAGATGGCTACACCTTC CTSSQAREGDGYTF
13 TRBJ2-5 once TRBV6-5 NA TGTGCCAGCAGTGACAGCTTCGGAGAGACCCAGTACTTC CASSDSFGETQYF
15 TRBJ2-5 NA TRBV4-1 TRBD2 TGCGCCAGCAGTCATCCGGGACTAGCGGTGGAGACCCAGTACTTC CASSHPGLAVETQYF
16 TRBJ2-1 NA TRBV9 TRBD2 TGTGCCAGCAGCGTAGCCGGGACGGGGGGGCAGAATGAGCAGTTCTTC CASSVAGTGGQNEQFF
15 TRBJ1-6 NA TRBV4-1 NA TGCGCCAGCAGCCAAGAATACGGGGAACGTTCACCCCTCCACTTT CASSQEYGERSPLHF
12 TRBJ2-1 NA TRBV9 NA TGTGCCAGCAGCGCTCATGGGGGGGAGCAGTTCTTC CASSAHGGEQFF
14 TRBJ1-5 NA TRBV5-5 NA TGTGCCAGCAGCTTGGTAGGGGGCAATCAGCCCCAGCATTTT CASSLVGGNQPQHF
15 TRBJ1-5 NA TRBV27 NA TGTGCCAGCAGTTTATCGGCCGGATTCAATCAGCCCCAGCATTTT CASSLSAGFNQPQHF
15 TRBJ2-7 NA TRBV11-2 NA TGTGCCAGCAGCTCGATACGTGGGGTAAGGGGCGAGCAGTACTTC CASSSIRGVRGEQYF
13 TRBJ1-2 NA TRBV19 NA TGTGCCAGTAGTATACAGGTGAACTATGGCTACACCTTC CASSIQVNYGYTF
14 TRBJ2-6 NA TRBV28 NA TGTGCCAGCAGTTCCGTGGTGGGGGCCAACGTCCTGACTTTC CASSSVVGANVLTF
16 TRBJ2-6 NA TRBV19 NA TGTGCCAGTAACGGAGACAGGACGTCTGGGGCCAACGTCCTGACTTTC CASNGDRTSGANVLTF
12 TRBJ2-5 NA TRBV10-2 NA TGCGCCAGCAGCCCCACCTCGGAGACCCAGTACTTC CASSPTSETQYF
14 TRBJ2-7 NA TRBV2 NA TGTGCCAGCAGTGTAGGAGGAAACTCCTACGAGCAGTACTTC CASSVGGNSYEQYF
14 TRBJ2-3 NA TRBV29-1 NA TGCAGCGTGGCGAGGGGGGTGAGCACAGATACGCAGTATTTT CSVARGVSTDTQYF
14 TRBJ1-1 NA TRBV7-8 NA TGTGCCAGCACCCCCAATCGGGGGTTTGACGGGGCTTTCTTT CASTPNRGFDGAFF
13 TRBJ1-2 NA TRBV27 NA TGTGCCAGCAGTTTAAGTGGGTTCTATGGCTACACCTTC CASSLSGFYGYTF
15 TRBJ1-4 NA TRBV6-1 NA TGTGCCAGCAGTGAAGCAAACTTCTCGGGCGAAAAACTGTTTTTT CASSEANFSGEKLFF
15 TRBJ2-5 NA TRBV15 TRBD2 TGTGCCACCAGGTTGGGTAGCGGGGGGAAAGAGACCCAGTACTTC CATRLGSGGKETQYF
14 TRBJ1-1 NA TRBV6-1 NA TGTGCCACATCGACGGGGGTTCTGAACACTGAAGCTTTCTTT CATSTGVLNTEAFF
15 TRBJ2-3 once TRBV7-6 TRBD2 TGTGCCAGCAGCTTAGTCGCGGGGGTATCAGATACGCAGTATTTT CASSLVAGVSDTQYF
13 TRBJ2-5 NA TRBV9 NA TGTGCCAGCAGCGTAAGGATGGGGGAGACCCAGTACTTC CASSVRMGETQYF
14 TRBJ1-1 NA TRBV7-9 NA TGTGCCAGCAGCCTAGGGCTGTTGAACACTGAAGCTTTCTTT CASSLGLLNTEAFF
14 TRBJ1-2 few TRBV28 NA TGTGCCAGCAGTTTTTGGCAGGCCCCGTACGGCTACACCTTC CASSFWQAPYGYTF
12 TRBJ2-5 NA TRBV6-1 NA TGTGCCAGCAGTGAAAGAGGGGAGACCCAGTACTTC CASSERGETQYF
13 TRBJ2-7 NA TRBV7-6 NA TGTGCCAGCAGCTTTCAGGAGACCTACGAGCAGTACTTC CASSFQETYEQYF
13 TRBJ2-5 once TRBV6-5 NA TGTGCCAGCCGGAGGAGGGCCCAAGAGACCCAGTACTTC CASRRRAQETQYF
13 TRBJ1-5 NA TRBV19 NA TGTGCCAGTACCTCTCGAAGCGAACAGCCCCAGCATTTT CASTSRSEQPQHF
16 TRBJ1-4 NA TRBV4-2 TRBD1 TGTGCCAGCAGCCAAGCGGGGAACAGGGGTAATGAAAAACTGTTTTTT CASSQAGNRGNEKLFF
17 TRBJ2-2 NA TRBV15 TRBD2 TGTGCCACCAGCAGATCTCAACAGCGGGGATACACCGGGGAGCTGTTTTTT CATSRSQQRGYTGELFF
15 TRBJ1-4 NA TRBV5-1 NA TGCGCCAGCAGCTTAAAAGGGGGGGCAGATGAAAAACTGTTTTTT CASSLKGGADEKLFF
14 TRBJ1-1 NA TRBV5-6 NA TGTGCCAGCCAACTTCAGGGGAGATACACTGAAGCTTTCTTT CASQLQGRYTEAFF